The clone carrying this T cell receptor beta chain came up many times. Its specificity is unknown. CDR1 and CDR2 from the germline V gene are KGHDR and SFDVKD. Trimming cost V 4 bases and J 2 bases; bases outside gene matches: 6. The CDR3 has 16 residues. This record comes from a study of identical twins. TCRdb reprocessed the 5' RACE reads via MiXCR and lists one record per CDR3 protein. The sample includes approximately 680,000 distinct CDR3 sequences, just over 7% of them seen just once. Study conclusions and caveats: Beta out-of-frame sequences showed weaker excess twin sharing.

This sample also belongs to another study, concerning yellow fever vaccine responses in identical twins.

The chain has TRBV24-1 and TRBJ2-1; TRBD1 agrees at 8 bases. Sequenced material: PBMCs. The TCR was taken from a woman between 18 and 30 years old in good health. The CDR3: CATSETTGVTYNEQFF. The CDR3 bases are TGTGCCACCAGTGAAACGACAGGGGTAACCTACAATGAGCAGTTCTTC.